The 21 T cell receptor beta chains given below trace back to one sample, sequenced in a study of graft-versus-host responses after intestinal transplantation. Antigens of these TCRs are unknown. The protocol was immunoSEQ multiplex PCR, while the TCRdb copy is restricted to in-frame clones and leaves out a portion. The table records about 88,000 clones, about nine tenths of them present only once. Sequencing was performed on unstimulated CD4+ T cells sorted from spleen or lymph node cells, taken before intestinal transplant. These receptors were collected from a human donor who received an intestinal transplant.

J is TRBJ2-5 and V is TRBV27; TRBD2 might be the D (6 bases). This CDR3 is built from 14 residues. V shed 3 bases and J shed 5 bases, with 13 bases lying between them. Germline loops: CDR1 MNHEY, CDR2 SMNVEV (reference sequence). CDR3 amino acids: CASSLGGGAETQYF. The DNA for the CDR3 is TGTGCCAGCAGTTTGGGAGGCGGGGCGGAGACCCAGTACTTC.

The chain has TRBV18 and TRBJ2-5; 12 bases are a match to TRBD2. The CDR3 length is 16 residues. J gave up 1 base and V 3 bases, and 3 bases lay outside the gene matches. The V gene's germline CDR1 is KGHSH and CDR2 LQKENI. The CDR3 DNA is TGTGCCAGCTCACCCGGACTAGCGGGGAGCCAAGAGACCCAGTACTTC. This gives the protein CASSPGLAGSQETQYF.

The rearrangement uses TRBV6-1 and TRBJ2-1, with D perhaps TRBD2 (5 bases). V lost 1 base to trimming and J lost 9 bases, with 16 bases between them. This CDR3 is 15 amino acids long. Germline assignment: CDR1 MNHNS and CDR2 SASEGT. CDR3 protein: CASSEGAGVFGEQFF. In DNA form, the CDR3 reads TGTGCCAGCAGTGAAGGGGCCGGGGTTTTCGGTGAGCAGTTCTTC.

The gene calls are TRBV7-3 and TRBJ1-1; D remains ambiguous. The CDR3 spans 13 residues. CDR1 and CDR2 (germline): SGHTA, FQGTGA. Trimming pared 1 base from V and 1 base from J, leaving 4 bases between. In DNA, the CDR3 is TGTGCCAGCAGCTTAAGGCAGAACACTGAAGCTTTCTTT. It codes for CASSLRQNTEAFF. The full variable domain, its missing parts supplied by reference TRBV7-3 and TRBJ1-1, is GAGVSQTPSNKVTEKGKYVELRCDPISGHTALYWYRQSLGQGPEFLIYFQGTGAADDSGLPNDRFFAVRPEGSVSTLKIQRTERGDSAVYLCASSLRQNTEAFFGQGTRLTVV.

The V and J genes are TRBV7-9 and TRBJ1-2; tentative D call: TRBD1 (6 bases). V lost 5 bases and J lost 5, with 18 bases in between. Germline V gene lookup returns CDR1 SEHNR and CDR2 FQNEAQ (reference sequence). CDR3 length equals 15 residues. This chain's CDR3 is CASSLVNREKYGYTF. CDR3 nucleotide sequence: TGTGCCAGCAGCCTCGTGAACAGGGAGAAGTATGGCTACACCTTC.

The chain has TRBV18 and TRBJ1-2; D possibly corresponds to TRBD1 (5 bases). V dropped 3 bases and J dropped 1 base, with 12 bases sitting between them. The CDR3 extends over 15 amino acids. Germline assignment: CDR1 KGHSH and CDR2 LQKENI. The DNA of the CDR3 is TGTGCCAGCTCACCCTGGGACTACCATAACTATGGCTACACCTTC. It yields the protein CASSPWDYHNYGYTF. The full variable domain, rest sourced from reference TRBV18 and TRBJ1-2, is NAGVMQNPRHLVRRRGQEARLRCSPMKGHSHVYWYRQLPEEGLKFMVYLQKENIIDESGMPKERFSAEFPKEGPSILRIQQVVRGDSAAYFCASSPWDYHNYGYTFGSGTRLTVV.

The genes are TRBV11-2 and TRBJ2-3, with a possible D match to TRBD2 (6 bases). Trimming pared 3 bases from V and 4 bases from J, leaving 11 bases between. The length of the CDR3 is 14 residues. From germline, CDR1 is SGHAT and CDR2 FQNNGV. CDR3 in amino acids: CASSLAPGADTQYF. The CDR3 DNA is TGTGCCAGCAGCTTGGCCCCGGGGGCAGATACGCAGTATTTT.

The CDR3 coding sequence is TGCAGCGTTGGAGTTTTGACTGGCTCCTACAATGAGCAGTTCTTC. Protein sequence: CSVGVLTGSYNEQFF. The chain recombines TRBV29-1 with TRBJ2-1; D is ambiguous. Germline V gene lookup returns CDR1 SQVTM and CDR2 ANQGSEA. The CDR3 has 15 residues. V lost 4 bases and J lost 0, with 13 bases in between.

V usage is TRBV25-1 and J usage is TRBJ1-1; D perhaps matches TRBD1 (5 bases). The CDR3 has 14 residues. The V gene's germline CDR1 is MGHDK and CDR2 SYGVNS. Trimming pared 3 bases from V and 1 base from J, leaving 9 bases between. CDR3 bases: TGTGCCAGCAGTGATACCAGGGCGAACACTGAAGCTTTCTTT. As protein: CASSDTRANTEAFF.

This chain links TRBV11-1 with TRBJ2-1; 11 bases line up with TRBD2. The J segment lost 1 base and the V segment lost 6 bases, leaving 5 bases of the junction unmatched. The CDR3 length is 16 residues. Per the germline V gene, CDR1 is SGHAT and CDR2 is FQDESV (reference sequence). The chain's CDR3 is CASSPGTSGSYNEQFF. In DNA form, the CDR3 reads TGTGCCAGCAGTCCCGGGACTAGCGGATCCTACAATGAGCAGTTCTTC.

V usage is TRBV10-3 and J usage is TRBJ1-2; D is unclear. The germline gives CDR1 ENHRY, CDR2 SYGVKD. The CDR3 runs to 16 residues. With 3 bases removed from V and 4 bases from J, the gap between germline ends came to 18 bases. The CDR3 DNA follows: TGTGCCATCAGTGAAAGTCCCCCCGGGGTATCCTATGGCTACACCTTC. Translation gives CAISESPPGVSYGYTF.

The chain uses TRBV10-3 and TRBJ2-1; tentatively, D is TRBD1 (5 bases). CDR1 is ENHRY and CDR2 is SYGVKD in the germline V gene. Trimming stripped 4 bases from V and 8 bases from J, with 9 bases between. This CDR3 contains 12 residues. The CDR3 region is CAISASRDEQFF. The CDR3 bases are TGTGCCATCAGTGCTTCCAGGGATGAGCAGTTCTTC.

The chain couples TRBV25-1 to TRBJ1-1; 9 bases fit TRBD1. CDR1 MGHDK and CDR2 SYGVNS come from the germline V gene. Trimming cost V 1 base and J 6 bases; bases outside gene matches: 6. CDR3 length equals 15 residues. The CDR3 region has the DNA TGTGCCAGCAGTGAATGGGAACAGGGGGCCGCTGAAGCTTTCTTT. Translating gives CASSEWEQGAAEAFF.

The chain is built from TRBV18 and TRBJ1-5, with 9 bases identical to TRBD1. Trimming cost V 3 bases and J 5 bases; bases outside gene matches: 2. The length of the CDR3 is 14 residues. Germline lookup yields CDR1 KGHSH and CDR2 LQKENI. In DNA form, the CDR3 reads TGTGCCAGCTCACCGCGACAGGGGGATCAGCCCCAGCATTTT. Translating gives CASSPRQGDQPQHF.

This sequence joins TRBV13 and TRBJ1-1; 12 nucleotides agree with TRBD1. This CDR3 has 15 residues. Germline CDR1 is PRHDT and CDR2 is FYEKMQ (reference sequence). V shed 5 bases, J shed 7 bases, and the junction held 8 bases outside the gene matches. The CDR3 region has the DNA TGTGCCAGCAGCATCCGGGACAGGGGGCTCGGTGAAGCTTTCTTT. As protein: CASSIRDRGLGEAFF.

The CDR3 region is CASSQEVRDSGNIQYF. CDR3 in DNA: TGTGCCAGCAGCCAAGAAGTAAGGGACTCTGGAAACATTCAGTACTTC. This sequence joins TRBV4-2 and TRBJ2-4; tentatively, D is TRBD2 (6 bases). In germline, CDR1 is LGHNA, CDR2 YNFKEQ. The length of the CDR3 is 16 residues. The V gene lost 0 bases and the J gene lost 6 bases, with 15 bases spanning the gap.

This clone occurred once. V is TRBV11-2 and J is TRBJ2-5, with D perhaps TRBD2 (5 bases). The CDR3 runs 15 residues. Between the trimmed V and J ends, which lost 0 bases and 5 bases, there was a span of 13 bases. From germline, CDR1 is SGHAT and CDR2 FQNNGV. CDR3 coding DNA: TGTGCCAGCAGCTTAGATCGAGCGGACGGGGAGACCCAGTACTTC. Amino acid sequence: CASSLDRADGETQYF.

The chain carries TRBV9 and TRBJ2-2; 7 nucleotides match TRBD1. This CDR3 has 17 amino acids. Germline lookup yields CDR1 SGDLS and CDR2 YYNGEE. V lost 1 base to trimming and J lost 4 bases; unmatched junction nucleotides: 10. CDR3 DNA sequence: TGTGCCAGCAGCGTAACAGGGGACGAGTATAGCACCGGGGAGCTGTTTTTT. Translating gives CASSVTGDEYSTGELFF.

The chain uses TRBV6-5 and TRBJ2-5; TRBD1 aligns across 7 bases. The CDR3 runs 13 residues. CDR1 and CDR2 from the germline V gene are MNHEY and SVGAGI. After removal of 6 bases from V and 5 bases from J, the junction contained 6 bases not matched to a gene. CDR3 bases: TGTGCCAGCAGCCACGGGACAGTTGAGACCCAGTACTTC. Its protein is CASSHGTVETQYF.

The chain couples TRBV5-4 to TRBJ2-3, with TRBD1 as a possible D gene (6 bases). Germline V lookup: CDR1 SGHNT, CDR2 YYREEE (reference sequence). CDR3 length: 15 residues. V was pared by 1 base and J by 4 bases, with 13 bases between. CDR3 DNA sequence: TGTGCCAGCAGCTTGCGAGACAGGTCGGCAGATACGCAGTATTTT. It is translated as CASSLRDRSADTQYF. Together with reference TRBV5-4 and TRBJ2-3, the CDR3 gives the full variable domain: ETGVTQSPTHLIKTRGQQVTLRCSSQSGHNTVSWYQQALGQGPQFIFQYYREEENGRGNFPPRFSGLQFPNYSSELNVNALELDDSALYLCASSLRDRSADTQYFGPGTRLTVL.

The chain is built from TRBV2 and TRBJ2-6, with TRBD1 matching over 8 bases. The ends lost 9 bases at V and 1 base at J; junction bases unmatched: 8. CDR3 size: 16 residues. The V gene's germline CDR1 is SNHLY and CDR2 FYNNEI. CDR3 coding DNA: TGTGCCAGTGGGTGGACAGGGTTGTCTGGGGCCAACGTCCTGACTTTC. This codes for CASGWTGLSGANVLTF.